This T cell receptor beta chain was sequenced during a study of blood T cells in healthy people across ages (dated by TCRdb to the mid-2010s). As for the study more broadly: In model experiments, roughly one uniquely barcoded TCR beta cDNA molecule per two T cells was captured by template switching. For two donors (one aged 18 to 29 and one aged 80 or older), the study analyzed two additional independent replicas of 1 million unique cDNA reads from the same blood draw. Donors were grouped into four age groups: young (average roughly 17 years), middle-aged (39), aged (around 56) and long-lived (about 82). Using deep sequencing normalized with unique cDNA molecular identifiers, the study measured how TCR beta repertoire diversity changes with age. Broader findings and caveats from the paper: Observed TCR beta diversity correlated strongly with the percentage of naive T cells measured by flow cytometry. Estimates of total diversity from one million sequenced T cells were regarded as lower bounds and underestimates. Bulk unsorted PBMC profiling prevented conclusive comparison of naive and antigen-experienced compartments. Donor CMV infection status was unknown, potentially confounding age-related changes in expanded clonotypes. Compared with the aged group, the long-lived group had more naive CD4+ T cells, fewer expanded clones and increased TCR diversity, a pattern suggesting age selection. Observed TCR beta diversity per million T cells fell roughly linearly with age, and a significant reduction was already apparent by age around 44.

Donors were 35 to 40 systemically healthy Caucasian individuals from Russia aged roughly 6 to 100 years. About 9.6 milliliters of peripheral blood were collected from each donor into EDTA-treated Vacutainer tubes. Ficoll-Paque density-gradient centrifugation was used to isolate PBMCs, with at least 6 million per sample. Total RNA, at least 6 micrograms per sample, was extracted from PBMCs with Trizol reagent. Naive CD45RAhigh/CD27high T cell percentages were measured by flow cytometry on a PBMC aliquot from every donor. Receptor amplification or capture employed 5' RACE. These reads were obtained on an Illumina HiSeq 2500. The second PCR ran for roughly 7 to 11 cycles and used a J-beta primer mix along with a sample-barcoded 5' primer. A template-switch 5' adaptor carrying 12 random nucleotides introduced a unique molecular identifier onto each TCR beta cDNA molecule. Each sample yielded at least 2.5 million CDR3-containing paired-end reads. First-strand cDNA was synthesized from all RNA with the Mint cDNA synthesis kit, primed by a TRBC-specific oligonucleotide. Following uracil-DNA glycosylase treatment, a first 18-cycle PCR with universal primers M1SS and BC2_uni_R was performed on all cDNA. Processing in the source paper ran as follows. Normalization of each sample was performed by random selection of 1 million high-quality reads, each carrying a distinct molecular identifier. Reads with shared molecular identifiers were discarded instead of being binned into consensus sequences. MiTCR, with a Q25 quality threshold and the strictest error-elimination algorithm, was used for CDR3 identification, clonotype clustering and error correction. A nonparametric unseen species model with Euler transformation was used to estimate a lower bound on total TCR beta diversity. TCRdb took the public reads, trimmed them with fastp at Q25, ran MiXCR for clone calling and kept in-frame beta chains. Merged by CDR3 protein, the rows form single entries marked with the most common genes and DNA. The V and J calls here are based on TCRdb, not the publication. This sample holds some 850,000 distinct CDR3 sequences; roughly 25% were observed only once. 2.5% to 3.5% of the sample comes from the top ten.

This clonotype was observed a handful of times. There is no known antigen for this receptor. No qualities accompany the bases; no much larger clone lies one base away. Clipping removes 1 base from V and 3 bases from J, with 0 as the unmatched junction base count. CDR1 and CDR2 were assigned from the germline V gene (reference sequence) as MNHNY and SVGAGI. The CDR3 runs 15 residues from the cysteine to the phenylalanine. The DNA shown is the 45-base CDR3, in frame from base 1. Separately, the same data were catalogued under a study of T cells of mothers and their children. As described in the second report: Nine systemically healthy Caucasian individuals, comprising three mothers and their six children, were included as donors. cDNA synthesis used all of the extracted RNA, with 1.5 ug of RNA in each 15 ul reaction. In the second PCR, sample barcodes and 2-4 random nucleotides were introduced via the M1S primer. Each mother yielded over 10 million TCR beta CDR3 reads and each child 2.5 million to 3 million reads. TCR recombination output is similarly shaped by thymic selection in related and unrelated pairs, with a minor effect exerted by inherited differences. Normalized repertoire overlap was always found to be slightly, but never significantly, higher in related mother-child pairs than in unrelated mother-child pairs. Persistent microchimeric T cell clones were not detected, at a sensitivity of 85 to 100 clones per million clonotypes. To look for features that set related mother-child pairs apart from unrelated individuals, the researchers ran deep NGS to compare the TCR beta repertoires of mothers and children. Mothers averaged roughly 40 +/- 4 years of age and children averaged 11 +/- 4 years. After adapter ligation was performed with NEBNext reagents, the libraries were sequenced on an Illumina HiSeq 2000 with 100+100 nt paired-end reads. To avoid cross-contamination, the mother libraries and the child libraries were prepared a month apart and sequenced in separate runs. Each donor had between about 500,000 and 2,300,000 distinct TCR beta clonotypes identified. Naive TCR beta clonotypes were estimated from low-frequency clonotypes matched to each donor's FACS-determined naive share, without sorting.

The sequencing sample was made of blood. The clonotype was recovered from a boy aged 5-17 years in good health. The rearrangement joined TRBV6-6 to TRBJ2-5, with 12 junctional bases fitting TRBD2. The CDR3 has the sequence CASSYWTSGEETQYF. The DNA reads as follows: TGTGCCAGCAGTTACTGGACTAGCGGGGAAGAGACCCAGTACTTC.